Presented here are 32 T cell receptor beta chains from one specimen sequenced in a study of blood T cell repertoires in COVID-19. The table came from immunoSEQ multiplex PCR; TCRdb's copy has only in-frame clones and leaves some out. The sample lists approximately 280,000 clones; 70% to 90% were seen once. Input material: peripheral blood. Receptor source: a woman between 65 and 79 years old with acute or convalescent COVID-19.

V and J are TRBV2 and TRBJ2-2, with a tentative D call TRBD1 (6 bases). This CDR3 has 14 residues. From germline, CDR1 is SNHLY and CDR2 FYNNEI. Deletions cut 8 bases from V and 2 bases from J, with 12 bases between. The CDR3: CASLLRGNTGELFF. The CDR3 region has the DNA TGTGCCAGCCTTCTCAGGGGCAACACCGGGGAGCTGTTTTTT.

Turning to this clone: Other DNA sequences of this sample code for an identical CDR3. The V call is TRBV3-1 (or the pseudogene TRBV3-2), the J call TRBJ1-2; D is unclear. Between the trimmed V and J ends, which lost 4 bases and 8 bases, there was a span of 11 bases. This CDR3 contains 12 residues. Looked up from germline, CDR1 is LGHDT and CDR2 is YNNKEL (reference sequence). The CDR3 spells CASSLSRGGYTF. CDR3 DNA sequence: TGTGCCAGCAGCCTCTCAAGAGGAGGCTACACCTTC.

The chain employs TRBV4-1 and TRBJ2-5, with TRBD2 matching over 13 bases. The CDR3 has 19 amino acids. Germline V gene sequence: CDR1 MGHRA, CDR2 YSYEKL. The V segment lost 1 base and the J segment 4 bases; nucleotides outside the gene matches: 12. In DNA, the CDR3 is TGCGCCAGCAGCCAAGGGGACTCGACTAGCGGGGGGTCTAGAGAGACCCAGTACTTC. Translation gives CASSQGDSTSGGSRETQYF.

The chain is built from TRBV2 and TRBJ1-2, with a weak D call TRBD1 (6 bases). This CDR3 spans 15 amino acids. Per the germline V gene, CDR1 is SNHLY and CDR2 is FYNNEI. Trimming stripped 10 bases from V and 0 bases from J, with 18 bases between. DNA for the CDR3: TGTGCCACCAGACCCAGGACAGATTCTAACTATGGCTACACCTTC. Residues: CATRPRTDSNYGYTF.

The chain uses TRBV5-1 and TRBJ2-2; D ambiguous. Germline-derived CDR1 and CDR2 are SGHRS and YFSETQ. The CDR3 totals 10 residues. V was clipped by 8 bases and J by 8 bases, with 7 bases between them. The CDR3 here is CARPQGELFF. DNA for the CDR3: TGCGCCAGACCTCAGGGGGAGCTGTTTTTT.

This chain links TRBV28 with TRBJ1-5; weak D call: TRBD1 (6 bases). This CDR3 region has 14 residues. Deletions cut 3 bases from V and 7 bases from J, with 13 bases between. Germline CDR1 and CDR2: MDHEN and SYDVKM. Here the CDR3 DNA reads TGTGCCAGCAGTTTGGCCCACAGGGCCCAGCCCCAGCATTTT. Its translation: CASSLAHRAQPQHF.

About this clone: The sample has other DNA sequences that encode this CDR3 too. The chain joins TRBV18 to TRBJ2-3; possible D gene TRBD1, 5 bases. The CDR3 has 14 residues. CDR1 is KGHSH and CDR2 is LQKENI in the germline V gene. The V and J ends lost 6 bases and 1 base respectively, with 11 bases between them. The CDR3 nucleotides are TGTGCCAGCTCGCCCATGGGGCGCACAGATACGCAGTATTTT. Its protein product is CASSPMGRTDTQYF.

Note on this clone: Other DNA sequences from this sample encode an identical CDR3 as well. The CDR3 bases are TGCGCCAGCAGCCCCGGGGGGAGCACAGATACGCAGTATTTT. It is translated as CASSPGGSTDTQYF. The rearrangement links TRBV5-1 to TRBJ2-3, with 7 nucleotides matching TRBD2. CDR1 and CDR2 from the germline V gene are SGHRS and YFSETQ. Losses at the gene ends were 4 bases for V and 0 bases for J; bases not matched to a gene: 2. CDR3 length: 14 residues. Complete variable domain (other parts from reference TRBV5-1 and TRBJ2-3): KAGVTQTPRYLIKTRGQQVTLSCSPISGHRSVSWYQQTPGQGLQFLFEYFSETQRNKGNFPGRFSGRQFSNSRSEMNVSTLELGDSALYLCASSPGGSTDTQYFGPGTRLTVL.

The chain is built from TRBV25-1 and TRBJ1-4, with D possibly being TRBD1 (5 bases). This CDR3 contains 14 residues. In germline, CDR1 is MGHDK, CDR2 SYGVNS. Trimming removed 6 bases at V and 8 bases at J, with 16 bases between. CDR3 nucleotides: TGTGCCAGCAGGGACGACAGATCAGGGGAAAAACTGTTTTTT. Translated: CASRDDRSGEKLFF.

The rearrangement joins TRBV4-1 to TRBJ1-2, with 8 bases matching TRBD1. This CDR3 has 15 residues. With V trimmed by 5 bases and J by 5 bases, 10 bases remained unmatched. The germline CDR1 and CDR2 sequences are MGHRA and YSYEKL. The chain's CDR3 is CASSSQGANGYGYTF. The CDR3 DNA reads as TGCGCCAGCAGCTCGCAGGGGGCGAATGGGTATGGCTACACCTTC.

The CDR3, as DNA: TGTGCCAGCAGCGTAGTTGACTTCCGACGGGGGGAGCTGTTTTTT. This codes for CASSVVDFRRGELFF. This rearrangement joins TRBV9 to TRBJ2-2; no definite D call. This CDR3 is 15 amino acids long. Germline CDR1 and CDR2: SGDLS and YYNGEE. V was clipped by 0 bases and J by 8 bases, with 14 bases between them.

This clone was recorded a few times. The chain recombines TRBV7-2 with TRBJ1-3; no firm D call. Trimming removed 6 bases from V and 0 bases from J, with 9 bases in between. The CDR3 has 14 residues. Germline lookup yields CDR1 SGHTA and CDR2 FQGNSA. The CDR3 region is CASRAHGSGNTIYF. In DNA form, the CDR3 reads TGTGCCAGCAGGGCCCATGGCTCTGGAAACACCATATATTTT.

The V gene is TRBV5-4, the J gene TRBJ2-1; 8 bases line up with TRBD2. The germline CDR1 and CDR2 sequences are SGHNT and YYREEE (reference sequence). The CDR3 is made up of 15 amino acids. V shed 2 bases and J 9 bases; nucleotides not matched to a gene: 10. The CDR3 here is CASSFSGGAGGEQFF. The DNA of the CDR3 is TGTGCCAGCAGCTTTTCCGGGGGGGCCGGTGGTGAGCAGTTCTTC.

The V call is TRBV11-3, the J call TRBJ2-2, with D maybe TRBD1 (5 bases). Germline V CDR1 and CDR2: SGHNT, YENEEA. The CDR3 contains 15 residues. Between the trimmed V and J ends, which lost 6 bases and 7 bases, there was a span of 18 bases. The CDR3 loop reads CASRPARDQGGELFF. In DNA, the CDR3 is TGTGCCAGCAGGCCCGCACGCGATCAGGGCGGGGAGCTGTTTTTT.

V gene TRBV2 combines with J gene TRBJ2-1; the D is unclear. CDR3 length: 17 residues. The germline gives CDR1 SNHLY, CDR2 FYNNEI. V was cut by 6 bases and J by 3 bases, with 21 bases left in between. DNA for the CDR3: TGTGCCAGCAGCGGAGTGCCGCCGGGTAGGTTCTACAATGAGCAGTTCTTC. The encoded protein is CASSGVPPGRFYNEQFF.

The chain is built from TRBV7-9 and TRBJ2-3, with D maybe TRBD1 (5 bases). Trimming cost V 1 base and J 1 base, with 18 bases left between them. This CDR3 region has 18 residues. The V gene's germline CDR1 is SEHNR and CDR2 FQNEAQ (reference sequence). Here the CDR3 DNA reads TGTGCCAGCAGCTTAGGGGCGGACACCCTCCTACGCACAGATACGCAGTATTTT. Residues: CASSLGADTLLRTDTQYF.

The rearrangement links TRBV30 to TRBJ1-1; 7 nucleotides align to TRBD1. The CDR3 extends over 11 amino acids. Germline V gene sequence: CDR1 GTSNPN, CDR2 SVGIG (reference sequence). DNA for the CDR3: TGTGCTGACGGACAGGACGGCGGGGCTTTCTTT. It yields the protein CADGQDGGAFF.

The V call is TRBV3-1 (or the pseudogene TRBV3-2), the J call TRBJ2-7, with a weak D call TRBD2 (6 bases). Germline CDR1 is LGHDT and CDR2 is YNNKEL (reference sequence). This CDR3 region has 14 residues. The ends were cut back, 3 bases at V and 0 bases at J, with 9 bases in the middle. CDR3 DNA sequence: TGTGCCAGCAGCCAGCGGGGAGCCTCCTACGAGCAGTACTTC. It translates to CASSQRGASYEQYF.

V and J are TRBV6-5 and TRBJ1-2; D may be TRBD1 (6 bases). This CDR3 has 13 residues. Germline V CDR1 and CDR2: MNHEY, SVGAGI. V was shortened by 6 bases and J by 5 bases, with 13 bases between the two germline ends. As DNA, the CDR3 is TGTGCCAGCAGCCTGGACAGCCAGTATGGCTACACCTTC. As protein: CASSLDSQYGYTF.

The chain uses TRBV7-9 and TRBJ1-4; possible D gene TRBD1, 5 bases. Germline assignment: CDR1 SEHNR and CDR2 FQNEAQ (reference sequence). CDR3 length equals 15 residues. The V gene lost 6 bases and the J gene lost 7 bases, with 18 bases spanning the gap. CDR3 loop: CASSSRAGLGEKLFF. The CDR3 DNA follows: TGTGCCAGCAGTTCTAGGGCAGGGCTTGGTGAAAAACTGTTTTTT.

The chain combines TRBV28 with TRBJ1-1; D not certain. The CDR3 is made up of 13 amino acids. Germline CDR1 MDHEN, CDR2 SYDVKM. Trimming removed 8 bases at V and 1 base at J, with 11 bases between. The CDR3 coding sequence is TGTGCCAGCCACTCTACTCGGAACACTGAAGCTTTCTTT. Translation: CASHSTRNTEAFF.

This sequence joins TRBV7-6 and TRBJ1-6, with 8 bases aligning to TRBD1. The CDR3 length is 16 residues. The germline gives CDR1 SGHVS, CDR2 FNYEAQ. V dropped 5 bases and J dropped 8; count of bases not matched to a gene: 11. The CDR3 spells CASSQRPRGPDSPLHF. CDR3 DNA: TGTGCCAGCAGCCAACGGCCCAGGGGGCCGGATTCACCCCTCCACTTT. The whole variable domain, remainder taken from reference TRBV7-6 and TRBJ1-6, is GAGVSQSPRYKVTKRGQDVALRCDPISGHVSLYWYRQALGQGPEFLTYFNYEAQQDKSGLPNDRFSAERPEGSISTLTIQRTEQRDSAMYRCASSQRPRGPDSPLHFGNGTRLTVT.

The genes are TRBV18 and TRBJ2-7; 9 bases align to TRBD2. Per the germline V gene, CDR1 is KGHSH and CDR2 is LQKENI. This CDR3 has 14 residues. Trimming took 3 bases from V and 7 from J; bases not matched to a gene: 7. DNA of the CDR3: TGTGCCAGCTCACCCGCTAGCGGGGCAGGTGAGCAGTACTTC. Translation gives CASSPASGAGEQYF.

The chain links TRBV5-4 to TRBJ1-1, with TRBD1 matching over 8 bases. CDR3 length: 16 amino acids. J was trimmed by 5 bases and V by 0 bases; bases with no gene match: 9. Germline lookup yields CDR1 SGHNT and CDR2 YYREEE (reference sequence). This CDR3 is CASSLGTGRLFTEAFF. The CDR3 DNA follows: TGTGCCAGCAGCTTGGGGACAGGGCGACTGTTTACTGAAGCTTTCTTT.

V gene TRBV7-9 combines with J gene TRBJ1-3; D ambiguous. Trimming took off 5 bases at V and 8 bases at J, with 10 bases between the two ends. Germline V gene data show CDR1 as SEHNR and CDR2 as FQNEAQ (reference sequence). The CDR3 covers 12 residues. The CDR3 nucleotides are TGTGCCAGCAGCCGTTCCGGAGACACCATATATTTT. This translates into CASSRSGDTIYF. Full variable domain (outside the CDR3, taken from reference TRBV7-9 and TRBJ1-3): DTGVSQNPRHKITKRGQNVTFRCDPISEHNRLYWYRQTLGQGPEFLTYFQNEAQLEKSRLLSDRFSAERPKGSFSTLEIQRTEQGDSAMYLCASSRSGDTIYFGEGSWLTVV.

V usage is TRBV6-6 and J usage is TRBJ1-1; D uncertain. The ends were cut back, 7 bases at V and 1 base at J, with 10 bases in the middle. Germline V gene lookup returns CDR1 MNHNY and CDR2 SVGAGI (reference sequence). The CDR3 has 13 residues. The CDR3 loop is CASTYSQNTEAFF. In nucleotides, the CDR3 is TGTGCCAGCACCTACTCACAGAACACTGAAGCTTTCTTT.

The CDR3 region is CASSLTDLNIQYF. The CDR3 DNA reads TGTGCCAGCAGCCTGACAGATTTAAACATTCAGTACTTC. The gene calls are TRBV3-1 (or the pseudogene TRBV3-2) and TRBJ2-4, with D possibly being TRBD1 (5 bases). The germline V gene encodes CDR1 LGHDT and CDR2 YNNKEL (reference sequence). The V end was cut by 4 bases, the J end by 6 bases, with 10 bases between. The CDR3 is 13 amino acids.

As DNA, the CDR3 is TGCGCCAGCAGTGACAGGGTATCCTACGAGCAGTACTTC. Translated: CASSDRVSYEQYF. The chain couples TRBV10-2 to TRBJ2-7, with a weak D call TRBD1 (5 bases). The CDR3 consists of 13 residues. The germline V and J ends were trimmed by 3 bases and 1 base, with 7 bases remaining between them. Germline values: CDR1 WSHSY, CDR2 SAAADI.

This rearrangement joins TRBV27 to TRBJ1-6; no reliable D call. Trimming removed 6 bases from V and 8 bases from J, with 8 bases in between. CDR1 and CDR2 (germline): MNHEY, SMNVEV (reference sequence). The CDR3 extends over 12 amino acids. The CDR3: CASRYFDSPLHF. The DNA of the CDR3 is TGTGCCAGCAGATACTTCGATTCACCCCTCCACTTT.

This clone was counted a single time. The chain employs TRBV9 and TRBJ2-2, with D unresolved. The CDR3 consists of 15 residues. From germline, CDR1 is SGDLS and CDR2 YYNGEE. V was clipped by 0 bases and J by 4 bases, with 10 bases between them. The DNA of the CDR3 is TGTGCCAGCAGCGTAGCTCCCAGTTCCACCGGGGAGCTGTTTTTT. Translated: CASSVAPSSTGELFF.

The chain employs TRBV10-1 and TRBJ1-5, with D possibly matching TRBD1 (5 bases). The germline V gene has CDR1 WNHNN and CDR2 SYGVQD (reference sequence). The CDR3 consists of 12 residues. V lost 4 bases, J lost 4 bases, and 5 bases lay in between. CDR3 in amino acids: CASSAGNQPQHF. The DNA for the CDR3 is TGCGCCAGCAGTGCAGGGAATCAGCCCCAGCATTTT.

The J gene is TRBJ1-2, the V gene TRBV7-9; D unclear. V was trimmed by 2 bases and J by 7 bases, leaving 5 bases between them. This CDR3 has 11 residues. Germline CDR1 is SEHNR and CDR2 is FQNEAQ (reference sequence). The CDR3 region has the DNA TGTGCCAGCAGCTTATTCGGTGGCTACACCTTC. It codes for CASSLFGGYTF.